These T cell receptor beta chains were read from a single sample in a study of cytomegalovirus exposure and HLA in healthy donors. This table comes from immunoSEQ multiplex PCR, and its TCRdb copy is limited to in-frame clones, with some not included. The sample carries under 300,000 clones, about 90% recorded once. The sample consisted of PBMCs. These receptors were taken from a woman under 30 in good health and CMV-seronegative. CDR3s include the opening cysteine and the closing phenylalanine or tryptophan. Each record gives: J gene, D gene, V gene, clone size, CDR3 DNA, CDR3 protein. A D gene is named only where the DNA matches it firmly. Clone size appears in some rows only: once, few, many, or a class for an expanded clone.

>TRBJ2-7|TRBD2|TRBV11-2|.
TGTGCCAGCAGCCGAAACCCCCGGACTAGCGGGGGCTACGAGCAGTACTTC
CASSRNPRTSGGYEQYF
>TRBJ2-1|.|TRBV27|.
TGTGCCAGCAGTTTTGGGGAGGGGGGCACTGAGCAGTTCTTC
CASSFGEGGTEQFF
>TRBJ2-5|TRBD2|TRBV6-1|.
TGTGCCAGCAGTGAAGTCGGGACTAGCGGAAAAGAGACCCAGTACTTC
CASSEVGTSGKETQYF
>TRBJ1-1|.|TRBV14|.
TGTGCCAGCAGCGCACAGGTTAACACTGAAGCTTTCTTT
CASSAQVNTEAFF
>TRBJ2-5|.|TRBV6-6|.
TGTGCCAGCAGTTACCCCCCCGGAGTTGAAGAGACCCAGTACTTC
CASSYPPGVEETQYF
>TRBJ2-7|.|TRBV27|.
TGTGCCAGCAGTTCCCTCCCCTCCTACGAGCAGTACTTC
CASSSLPSYEQYF
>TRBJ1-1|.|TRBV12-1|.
TGTGCCAGCAGCACTCGGGACAAAGGGAACACTGAAGCTTTCTTT
CASSTRDKGNTEAFF
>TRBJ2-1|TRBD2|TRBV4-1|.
TGCGCCAGCAGCCAAGAAGATGGTCTTAGCGGGGGACCCTACAATGAGCAGTTCTTC
CASSQEDGLSGGPYNEQFF
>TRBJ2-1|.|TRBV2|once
TGTGCCAGCAGGGACTACACCTACAATGAGCAGTTCTTC
CASRDYTYNEQFF
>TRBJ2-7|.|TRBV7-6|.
TGTGCCAGCAGCAACACCGAAGGGAGTTCCTACGAGCAGTACTTC
CASSNTEGSSYEQYF
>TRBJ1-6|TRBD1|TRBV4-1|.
TGCGCCAGCAGCCAAGGCCCTGGCGGGACAGGGACCCCACCCCTCCACTTT
CASSQGPGGTGTPPLHF
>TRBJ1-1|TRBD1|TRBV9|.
TGTGCCAGCAGCATCGATGACAGGGTCATGAACACTGAAGCTTTCTTT
CASSIDDRVMNTEAFF
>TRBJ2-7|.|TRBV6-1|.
TGTGCCAGCAGTGAAGCTACAGGGTTACATATGTTCAGTTCCTACGAGCAGTACTTC
CASSEATGLHMFSSYEQYF
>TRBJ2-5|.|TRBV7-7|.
TGTGCTAGCAGCCACGGCTCAGGTGTCGAGACCCAGTACTTC
CASSHGSGVETQYF
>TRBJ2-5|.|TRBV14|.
TGTGCCAGCAGCCAAGTGGGTCAAGCGGTACAAGAGACCCAGTACTTC
CASSQVGQAVQETQYF
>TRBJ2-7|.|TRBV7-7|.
TGTGCTAGCAGCCACGGACAAAACTACGAGCAGTACTTC
CASSHGQNYEQYF
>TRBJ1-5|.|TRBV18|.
TGTGCCAGCTCACCAGGAGGAGGCGGCAATCAGCCCCAGCATTTT
CASSPGGGGNQPQHF
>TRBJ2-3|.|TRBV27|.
TGTGCCAGCAAGTACGGGGTCCGTAGCACAGATACGCAGTATTTT
CASKYGVRSTDTQYF
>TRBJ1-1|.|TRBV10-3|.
TGTGCCATCAGACCCCCCCAGGGTTTTGCTGAAGCTTTCTTT
CAIRPPQGFAEAFF
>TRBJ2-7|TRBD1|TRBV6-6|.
TGTGCCAGCAGTTACCCCCCCCAAGACAGGGTACACGAGCAGTACTTC
CASSYPPQDRVHEQYF
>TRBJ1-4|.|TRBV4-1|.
TGCGCCAGCAGTTATGGTTTACAGGGCTTCGAAAAACTGTTTTTT
CASSYGLQGFEKLFF
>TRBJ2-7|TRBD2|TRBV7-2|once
TGTGCCAGCGGCGGGGGGCGGTACGAGCAGTACTTC
CASGGGRYEQYF
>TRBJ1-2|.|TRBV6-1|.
TGTGCCAGCAGTGACAGGGAAGAATATGGCTACACCTTC
CASSDREEYGYTF
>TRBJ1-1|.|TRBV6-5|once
TGTGCCAGCAGTTACTCACCAGTGAACACTGAAGCTTTCTTT
CASSYSPVNTEAFF
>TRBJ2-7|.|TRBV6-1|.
TGTGCCAGCAGTGAACTCGGCAGGGCGACCTACGAGCAGTACTTC
CASSELGRATYEQYF
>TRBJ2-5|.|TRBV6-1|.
TGTGCCAGCGGACGACAGTCGTACCAAGAGACCCAGTACTTC
CASGRQSYQETQYF